This T cell receptor (beta chain) was captured by sequencing in a study of TIL therapy for anti-PD-1-resistant metastatic lung cancer. As for the study in general: Several tumors were EGFR-mutant and two were ALK-rearranged.

Per germline, CDR1 PRHDT and CDR2 FYEKMQ (reference sequence). CDR3 length: 16 residues. Trimming removed 0 bases from V and 4 bases from J, with 13 bases in between. Sequencing used immunoSEQ v3. Sequencing depth was 1.5 million to 2 million read pairs for survey level, about 5-6.5 million for deep. TCRdb's table, derived via immunoSEQ multiplex PCR, lists solely in-frame clones and lacks some. The sample gives about 53,000 clones, 70% to 75% of which show up once; around 1.9% is in the top ten. Time point here: pre-treatment sample, taken before nivolumab and TIL therapy. The receptor's source is a person aged 25 to 79 with non-small cell lung cancer. The sample in question was blood, obtained at baseline. The V call is TRBV13, the J call TRBJ2-1; either TRBD1 or TRBD2 may fit D (6 bases each). The CDR3 region is CASSLGGGHRYNEQFF. In DNA form, the CDR3 reads TGTGCCAGCAGCTTAGGGGGGGGACATCGTTACAATGAGCAGTTCTTC. The full variable domain, with the rest looked up from reference TRBV13 and TRBJ2-1, is AAGVIQSPRHLIKEKRETATLKCYPIPRHDTVYWYQQGPGQDPQFLISFYEKMQSDKGSIPDRFSAQQFSDYHSELNMSSLELGDSALYFCASSLGGGHRYNEQFFGPGTRLTVL.